The T cell receptor beta chain described here comes from a study of blood T cell repertoires in COVID-19. With V trimmed by 0 bases and J by 10 bases, 9 bases remained unmatched. The germline V gene has CDR1 SGDLS and CDR2 YYNGEE. The CDR3 has 14 residues. Clones were sequenced by immunoSEQ multiplex PCR, and TCRdb holds only the in-frame ones, with some missing. There are fewer than 250,000 clones in the sample; approximately 86% occur only once, and about 3% lies in the top ten. Sequencing was carried out using peripheral blood. This receptor was obtained from a man in his 60s with acute or convalescent COVID-19. The chain joins TRBV9 to TRBJ1-1, with TRBD1 identical over 7 bases. The CDR3 DNA follows: TGTGCCAGCAGCGTAGCTTTGGGGCAGGGGGGAGCTTTCTTT. Amino acid sequence: CASSVALGQGGAFF.